The rows below give T cell receptor beta chains drawn from one sample of a study of early T cells in non-severe SARS-CoV-2 infection. One entry per CDR3 protein results from TCRdb running MiXCR on the 5' RACE reads. Among 40,000 to 45,000 distinct CDR3 sequences, roughly an eighth were seen once, and the ten largest hold about a sixth. Sequencing was done on a sample of whole blood. These receptors all come from an adult who was a healthcare worker with PCR-confirmed SARS-CoV-2 infection or an uninfected control (not recorded which). Both conserved end residues are part of each CDR3. The D gene is left open where the match is weak. Only some rows state a clone size, as once, few, many or a class for expanded clones.

j_call d_call clone_size v_call cdr3_aa cdr3_nt
TRBJ1-6 NA few TRBV5-4 CASSRPGGYNSPLHF TGTGCCAGCAGCCGACCGGGGGGGTATAATTCACCCCTCCACTTT
TRBJ1-5 NA many TRBV11-2 CASSRTTDQPQHF TGTGCCAGCAGCCGCACTACAGATCAGCCCCAGCATTTT
TRBJ1-1 NA NA TRBV5-5 CASSHKVVNTEAFF TGTGCCAGCAGCCACAAGGTTGTGAACACTGAAGCTTTCTTT
TRBJ2-1 TRBD1 NA TRBV29-1 CSAADGTAVGEQFF TGCAGCGCTGCCGACGGGACAGCGGTAGGTGAGCAGTTCTTC
TRBJ2-1 NA many TRBV20-1 CSASKGAGAYNEQFF TGCAGTGCTAGTAAGGGGGCGGGAGCCTACAATGAGCAGTTCTTC
TRBJ2-1 NA many TRBV7-9 CASSSGDEKFF TGTGCCAGCAGCTCCGGGGACGAAAAGTTCTTC
TRBJ2-1 NA few TRBV3-1 CASSSKTNEQFF TGTGCCAGCAGCTCGAAGACGAATGAGCAGTTCTTC
TRBJ2-2 NA few TRBV29-1 CSVSVETGNTGELFF TGCAGCGTTAGTGTCGAGACAGGGAACACCGGGGAGCTGTTTTTT
TRBJ2-2 NA many TRBV6-5 CASSRAAGELFF TGTGCCAGCAGTCGTGCGGCCGGGGAGCTGTTTTTT
TRBJ1-5 TRBD1 NA TRBV2 CASLGQERDQPQHF TGTGCCAGCCTTGGACAGGAACGGGATCAGCCCCAGCATTTT
TRBJ2-7 NA NA TRBV9 CASSAQVGSYEQYF TGTGCCAGCAGCGCACAGGTCGGGTCCTACGAGCAGTACTTC
TRBJ2-3 TRBD2 many TRBV3-1 CATQTSGFTDTQYF TGTGCCACCCAGACTAGCGGGTTCACAGATACGCAGTATTTT
TRBJ1-5 NA few TRBV19 CASNAAENQPQHF TGTGCCAGTAACGCCGCGGAAAATCAGCCCCAGCATTTT
TRBJ2-6 TRBD1 many TRBV12-3/TRBV12-4 CASAVLWGTGGKGANVLTF TGTGCCAGCGCTGTTCTCTGGGGGACAGGGGGCAAAGGGGCCAACGTCCTGACTTTC
TRBJ1-6 NA NA TRBV30 CAWSVWGNGSPLHF TGTGCCTGGAGTGTATGGGGCAACGGTTCACCCCTCCACTTT
TRBJ2-7 TRBD2 many TRBV29-1 CSVDGGRRYEQYF TGCAGCGTTGACGGCGGGAGGAGATACGAGCAGTACTTC
TRBJ2-1 TRBD1 NA TRBV9 CASSLRDRGRDEQFF TGTGCCAGCAGCCTACGGGACAGGGGAAGGGATGAGCAGTTCTTC
TRBJ1-6 NA many TRBV21-1 CASSKDPVLVVSYNSPLHF TGTGCCAGCAGCAAAGACCCAGTTCTCGTGGTCTCCTATAATTCACCCCTCCACTTT
TRBJ1-1 NA many TRBV18 CASSRGGLAPEAFF TGTGCCAGCTCACGAGGGGGGCTCGCTCCTGAAGCTTTCTTT
TRBJ2-3 TRBD1 few TRBV19 CASGRDRGRLDTQYF TGTGCCAGTGGACGGGACAGGGGGCGATTAGATACGCAGTATTTT
TRBJ2-4 TRBD2 NA TRBV3-1 CASSRKLAVKNIQYF TGTGCCAGCAGCCGGAAACTAGCGGTTAAAAACATTCAGTACTTC
TRBJ2-3 NA many TRBV12-3/TRBV12-4 CASSWDSSTDTQYF TGTGCCAGCAGCTGGGACTCCAGCACAGATACGCAGTATTTT
TRBJ2-5 NA NA TRBV28 CASSQQGTQYF TGTGCCAGCAGTCAACAGGGGACCCAGTACTTC
TRBJ2-6 NA many TRBV18 CASSPVGGVSGANVLTF TGTGCCAGCTCACCTGTGGGGGGCGTCTCTGGGGCCAACGTCCTGACTTTC
TRBJ1-1 NA few TRBV6-1 CASRKLGVALNTEAFF TGTGCCAGCAGGAAGTTGGGGGTCGCCTTGAACACTGAAGCTTTCTTT
TRBJ2-1 NA NA TRBV11-1 CASSLARVLSSYNEQFF TGTGCCAGCAGCTTAGCGCGGGTTCTGAGCTCCTACAATGAGCAGTTCTTC
TRBJ1-6 NA few TRBV6-2/TRBV6-3 CASSYYGNSPLHF TGTGCCAGCAGTTACTACGGTAATTCACCCCTCCACTTT
TRBJ1-2 TRBD1 NA TRBV7-9 CASSSRDRFYGYTF TGTGCCAGCAGCTCTCGGGACAGGTTCTATGGCTACACCTTC
TRBJ2-5 NA NA TRBV20-1 CSANRNRLFQETQYF TGCAGTGCTAATAGAAATAGGTTATTCCAAGAGACCCAGTACTTC
TRBJ2-4 NA many TRBV6-6 CASRQTGTPSDIQYF TGTGCCAGCAGACAAACCGGGACACCCTCCGACATTCAGTACTTC
TRBJ1-3 TRBD1 few TRBV25-1 CASSELRTGVNTIYF TGTGCCAGCAGTGAATTGAGGACAGGGGTCAACACCATATATTTT
TRBJ2-7 TRBD2 few TRBV20-1 CSAIERGGYSGEQYF TGCAGTGCTATTGAGCGCGGGGGGTACTCAGGCGAGCAGTACTTC
TRBJ1-2 NA NA TRBV6-2/TRBV6-3 CASSYAWTANYGYTF TGTGCCAGCAGTTATGCTTGGACAGCCAACTATGGCTACACCTTC
TRBJ1-1 TRBD1 many TRBV6-6 CASSSTGLGAFF TGTGCCAGCAGTTCGACAGGGTTGGGGGCTTTCTTT
TRBJ2-1 NA many TRBV21-1 CASRVSAGGYNEQFF TGTGCCAGCCGTGTTTCGGCGGGAGGTTACAATGAGCAGTTCTTC
TRBJ2-2 NA many TRBV7-3 CASSLGFGNTGELFF TGTGCCAGCAGCTTAGGATTCGGGAACACCGGGGAGCTGTTTTTT
TRBJ2-1 NA many TRBV4-1 CASRAFGNEQFF TGCGCCAGCCGAGCATTTGGGAATGAGCAGTTCTTC
TRBJ2-3 TRBD2 few TRBV20-1 CSARPLGLAVNTDTQYF TGCAGTGCTAGGCCCCTCGGGCTAGCGGTAAACACAGATACGCAGTATTTT
TRBJ2-3 TRBD2 few TRBV4-3 CASSQEWGLAGGDTQYF TGCGCCAGCAGCCAAGAATGGGGGCTAGCGGGTGGGGATACGCAGTATTTT
TRBJ2-1 TRBD2 NA TRBV7-2 CASSLRTSNEQFF TGTGCCAGCAGCTTGAGGACTAGCAATGAGCAGTTCTTC
TRBJ2-5 NA NA TRBV3-1 CASSQPGVGVQETQYF TGTGCCAGCAGCCAACCGGGGGTAGGCGTCCAAGAGACCCAGTACTTC
TRBJ1-1 NA many TRBV3-1 CASSQGRGRGTEAFF TGTGCCAGCAGCCAAGGAAGAGGGCGAGGTACTGAAGCTTTCTTT
TRBJ2-1 NA few TRBV18 CASSARASSYNEQFF TGTGCCAGCTCAGCTCGGGCTAGCTCCTACAATGAGCAGTTCTTC
TRBJ2-1 NA few TRBV25-1 CASRVGSINEQFF TGTGCCAGCAGGGTCGGGAGTATAAATGAGCAGTTCTTC
TRBJ2-2 TRBD1 NA TRBV6-2/TRBV6-3 CASSLDRALTGELFF TGTGCCAGCAGCCTGGACAGGGCGCTTACCGGGGAGCTGTTTTTT
TRBJ2-1 NA few TRBV3-1 CASMSKGGNNEQFF TGTGCCAGCATGAGTAAGGGGGGAAACAATGAGCAGTTCTTC
TRBJ2-2 TRBD1 few TRBV18 CASSLTGTGASGELFF TGTGCCAGCTCACTTACCGGGACAGGAGCCTCCGGGGAGCTGTTTTTT
TRBJ1-3 TRBD1 few TRBV7-2 CASSPQTGRGNTIYF TGTGCCAGCAGCCCGCAGACAGGGCGAGGAAACACCATATATTTT
TRBJ2-5 TRBD1 many TRBV29-1 CSVVGQGTLQETQYF TGCAGCGTTGTGGGACAGGGGACCCTCCAAGAGACCCAGTACTTC
TRBJ2-3 TRBD2 NA TRBV6-4 CASSVAGGPDTQYF TGTGCCAGCAGTGTAGCGGGAGGGCCAGATACGCAGTATTTT
TRBJ1-2 TRBD1 many TRBV20-1 CSATLGGQLNYGYTF TGCAGTGCTACCCTTGGGGGACAGCTTAACTATGGCTACACCTTC
TRBJ2-5 NA NA TRBV6-2/TRBV6-3 CASAKSGSQETQYF TGTGCCAGCGCGAAAAGCGGGTCTCAAGAGACCCAGTACTTC
TRBJ1-1 NA NA TRBV28 CASSLLWENTEAFF TGTGCCAGCAGTTTATTGTGGGAGAACACTGAAGCTTTCTTT
TRBJ2-3 NA NA TRBV28 CASSLSLGPDTQYF TGTGCCAGCAGTTTGTCACTCGGGCCAGATACGCAGTATTTT
TRBJ1-5 NA NA TRBV6-2/TRBV6-3 CASSPRDFNQPQHF TGTGCCAGCAGTCCTCGGGATTTCAATCAGCCCCAGCATTTT
TRBJ1-1 NA many TRBV20-1 CSAREDSYTEAFF TGCAGTGCTAGGGAGGACAGTTACACTGAAGCTTTCTTT
TRBJ2-3 NA few TRBV4-1 CASSQARKTDTQYF TGCGCCAGCAGCCAAGCCAGGAAAACAGATACGCAGTATTTT
TRBJ2-1 TRBD2 many TRBV11-3 CASSSRGGTNEQFF TGTGCCAGCAGCTCCCGCGGGGGTACAAATGAGCAGTTCTTC